Listed below are T cell receptor beta chains from one sample, sequenced in a study of T cell repertoires in cytomegalovirus infection. TCRdb reanalysed the reads using MiXCR and keeps one entry per CDR3 protein. The data contain 830,000 or so distinct CDR3 sequences, approximately 32% of them singletons. No antigen has been identified for these receptors. The sequenced sample was cultured CD8+ T cells from PBMCs, obtained from culture after CMV antigen stimulation. Receptors originate from a human donor in good health (CMV status not recorded). Some clones in this sample may be carry-over from other donors' samples. Both conserved end residues are part of each CDR3. Fields, in order: D gene, V gene, J gene, clone size, CDR3 protein, CDR3 DNA. The D gene is left open where the match is weak. Clone size is not always given. Where it is, it says once, few, many or a class for expanded clones.

d_call: TRBD2
v_call: TRBV27
j_call: TRBJ2-4
clone_size: few
cdr3_aa: CASRLAGGPDIQYF
cdr3_nt: TGTGCCAGCAGACTAGCGGGGGGGCCGGACATTCAGTACTTC

d_call: TRBD1
v_call: TRBV27
j_call: TRBJ2-1
clone_size: few
cdr3_aa: CASLRDREGNEQFF
cdr3_nt: TGTGCCAGCCTCCGGGACAGGGAGGGCAATGAGCAGTTCTTC

d_call: NA
v_call: TRBV27
j_call: TRBJ1-5
clone_size: NA
cdr3_aa: CASSGARDGQPQHF
cdr3_nt: TGTGCCAGCTCCGGGGCAAGGGATGGGCAGCCCCAGCATTTT

d_call: NA
v_call: TRBV27
j_call: TRBJ2-7
clone_size: few
cdr3_aa: CASSWSRAYEQYF
cdr3_nt: TGTGCCAGCAGTTGGTCTCGGGCCTACGAGCAGTACTTC

d_call: NA
v_call: TRBV28
j_call: TRBJ1-6
clone_size: NA
cdr3_aa: CASSLGGVDSPLHF
cdr3_nt: TGTGCCAGCAGTTTGGGAGGTGTCGATTCACCCCTCCACTTT

d_call: TRBD1
v_call: TRBV19
j_call: TRBJ1-5
clone_size: NA
cdr3_aa: CASRDSTGGYQPQHF
cdr3_nt: TGTGCCAGTAGAGATAGCACAGGGGGCTATCAGCCCCAGCATTTT

d_call: NA
v_call: TRBV9
j_call: TRBJ2-2
clone_size: NA
cdr3_aa: CASKSAAGSGELFF
cdr3_nt: TGTGCCAGCAAGTCGGCCGCGGGGTCCGGGGAGCTGTTTTTT

d_call: NA
v_call: TRBV7-9
j_call: TRBJ1-1
clone_size: many
cdr3_aa: CASSQVRGGAAEAFF
cdr3_nt: TGTGCCAGCAGCCAGGTCCGTGGGGGCGCGGCTGAAGCTTTCTTT

d_call: NA
v_call: TRBV27
j_call: TRBJ2-6
clone_size: NA
cdr3_aa: CASSSVGAGANVLTF
cdr3_nt: TGTGCCAGCAGTTCAGTCGGGGCCGGGGCCAACGTCCTGACTTTC

d_call: NA
v_call: TRBV6-1
j_call: TRBJ2-2
clone_size: few
cdr3_aa: CATEGGNTGELFF
cdr3_nt: TGTGCGACCGAGGGGGGGAACACCGGGGAGCTGTTTTTT

d_call: TRBD2
v_call: TRBV12-5
j_call: TRBJ2-1
clone_size: few
cdr3_aa: CASGFELAGRNNEQFF
cdr3_nt: TGTGCTAGTGGTTTTGAGCTAGCGGGGAGAAACAATGAGCAGTTCTTC

d_call: NA
v_call: TRBV7-2
j_call: TRBJ1-2
clone_size: many
cdr3_aa: CASSLAPGFDTF
cdr3_nt: TGTGCCAGCAGCTTAGCGCCGGGTTTTGACACCTTC

d_call: NA
v_call: TRBV3-1
j_call: TRBJ2-3
clone_size: NA
cdr3_aa: CASSRPRTASTDTQYF
cdr3_nt: TGTGCCAGCAGCCGCCCCCGGACAGCTAGCACAGATACGCAGTATTTT

d_call: TRBD1
v_call: TRBV19
j_call: TRBJ2-4
clone_size: NA
cdr3_aa: CASSRGTGEGGKNIQYF
cdr3_nt: TGTGCCAGTAGTAGGGGGACAGGGGAAGGGGGCAAAAACATTCAGTACTTC

d_call: NA
v_call: TRBV20-1
j_call: TRBJ1-2
clone_size: few
cdr3_aa: CSVALDPYGYTF
cdr3_nt: TGCAGTGTCGCCTTGGACCCCTATGGCTACACCTTC

d_call: NA
v_call: TRBV12-3/TRBV12-4
j_call: TRBJ1-1
clone_size: few
cdr3_aa: CASSSQLRGRMNTEAFF
cdr3_nt: TGTGCCAGCAGTTCACAGTTGCGGGGTCGCATGAACACTGAAGCTTTCTTT

d_call: TRBD2
v_call: TRBV7-6
j_call: TRBJ2-1
clone_size: NA
cdr3_aa: CASSSGLATISSSYNEQFF
cdr3_nt: TGTGCCAGCAGCTCGGGACTAGCGACGATTTCCAGCTCCTACAATGAGCAGTTCTTC

d_call: TRBD1
v_call: TRBV25-1
j_call: TRBJ2-7
clone_size: NA
cdr3_aa: CASSLRGLYYEQYF
cdr3_nt: TGTGCCAGCAGTCTCAGGGGGCTTTACTACGAGCAGTACTTC

d_call: NA
v_call: TRBV15
j_call: TRBJ1-5
clone_size: NA
cdr3_aa: CATSTPGKQPQHF
cdr3_nt: TGTGCCACCAGCACGCCAGGGAAACAGCCCCAGCATTTT

d_call: TRBD2
v_call: TRBV5-1
j_call: TRBJ2-1
clone_size: many
cdr3_aa: CASSLLAGGGYNEQFF
cdr3_nt: TGTGCCAGCAGCTTACTAGCGGGGGGAGGTTACAATGAGCAGTTCTTC

d_call: TRBD1
v_call: TRBV7-9
j_call: TRBJ1-6
clone_size: few
cdr3_aa: CASSPARRDSHYNSPLHF
cdr3_nt: TGTGCCAGCAGCCCTGCCCGCCGGGACAGCCACTATAATTCACCCCTCCACTTT

d_call: NA
v_call: TRBV12-3/TRBV12-4
j_call: TRBJ2-5
clone_size: few
cdr3_aa: CASSLAALLETQYF
cdr3_nt: TGTGCCAGCAGTCTCGCCGCCTTATTGGAGACCCAGTACTTC

d_call: NA
v_call: TRBV4-3
j_call: TRBJ2-3
clone_size: many
cdr3_aa: CASSQDGVVAGDINTDTQYF
cdr3_nt: TGCGCCAGCAGCCAAGATGGCGTCGTGGCCGGGGACATTAACACAGATACGCAGTATTTT

d_call: TRBD1
v_call: TRBV7-2
j_call: TRBJ1-1
clone_size: NA
cdr3_aa: CASSYTGGLAFF
cdr3_nt: TGTGCCAGCAGCTATACAGGGGGCCTAGCTTTCTTT